Listed below are T cell receptor beta chains from one sample, sequenced in a study of T cell responses to AZD1222 COVID-19 vaccine. TCRdb keeps only in-frame clones here, not all; method: immunoSEQ multiplex PCR. Here the sample spans 90,000 to 110,000 clones, approximately 91% being singletons. The material sequenced was peripheral blood, taken on day 0 of AZD1222 vaccination. All receptors come from an adult in good health. Each CDR3 is given with its conserved first and last residue. The D gene is left open where the match is weak. Expanded clones get a size class; other rows say once, few or many, or leave the size out.

d_gene | j_gene | v_gene | abundance | CDR3aa | CDR3nt
- | TRBJ1-1 | TRBV7-8 | - | CASSLVGGNTEAFF | TGTGCCAGCAGCTTAGTTGGGGGAAACACTGAAGCTTTCTTT
- | TRBJ2-2 | TRBV5-1 | - | CASSLGHLNTGELFF | TGCGCCAGCAGCTTGGGGCACCTGAACACCGGGGAGCTGTTTTTT
- | TRBJ1-5 | TRBV28 | - | CASSVGGEQPQHF | TGTGCCAGCAGTGTCGGGGGGGAACAGCCCCAGCATTTT
TRBD2 | TRBJ2-1 | TRBV25-1 | - | CASSAKTGGYNEQFF | TGTGCCAGCAGTGCCAAAACGGGAGGATACAATGAGCAGTTCTTC
- | TRBJ1-2 | TRBV10-2 | - | CASSDTGLGYGYTF | TGCGCCAGCAGTGACACAGGGTTAGGCTATGGCTACACCTTC
- | TRBJ1-4 | TRBV7-2 | - | CASSLVPRGVANEKLFF | TGTGCCAGCAGCTTAGTTCCCAGGGGTGTCGCTAATGAAAAACTGTTTTTT
- | TRBJ1-6 | TRBV28 | - | CASRGGLSGENSPLHF | TGTGCCAGCAGGGGGGGCCTGTCCGGGGAAAATTCACCCCTCCACTTT
- | TRBJ1-1 | TRBV12-3/TRBV12-4 | - | CASSLRGNTEAFF | TGTGCCAGCAGTTTACGGGGGAACACTGAAGCTTTCTTT
- | TRBJ1-6 | TRBV19 | - | CASSIEGVTGSPLHF | TGTGCCAGTAGTATAGAGGGAGTAACGGGATCACCCCTCCACTTT
- | TRBJ1-1 | TRBV5-6 | - | CASSFGGLTAFF | TGTGCCAGCAGCTTCGGGGGACTCACGGCTTTCTTT
- | TRBJ1-1 | TRBV18 | - | CASSPEAEAFF | TGTGCCAGCTCCCCGGAGGCTGAAGCTTTCTTT
- | TRBJ2-7 | TRBV6-2/TRBV6-3 | - | CASSSDTLGEQYF | TGTGCCAGCAGTTCGGACACCTTGGGCGAGCAGTACTTC
- | TRBJ1-3 | TRBV12-3/TRBV12-4 | once | CASSLDSGNTIYF | TGTGCCAGCAGTTTGGACTCTGGAAACACCATATATTTT
TRBD1 | TRBJ1-6 | TRBV7-2 | - | CASSLASRTGNSPLHF | TGTGCCAGCAGCCTGGCTTCTAGGACAGGGAATTCACCCCTCCACTTT
- | TRBJ1-3 | TRBV6-1 | - | CASSEALAGAGNTIYF | TGTGCCAGCAGTGAAGCGTTGGCAGGGGCTGGAAACACCATATATTTT
- | TRBJ1-2 | TRBV25-1 | few | CASSAQAVYGYTF | TGTGCCAGCAGTGCCCAGGCCGTCTATGGCTACACCTTC
TRBD1 | TRBJ1-1 | TRBV5-6 | - | CASSFLGQAEAFF | TGTGCCAGCAGCTTTTTAGGACAGGCTGAAGCTTTCTTT
TRBD2 | TRBJ2-2 | TRBV5-1 | - | CASSLRLAGGPNTGELFF | TGCGCCAGCAGCTTGCGACTAGCGGGAGGGCCTAACACCGGGGAGCTGTTTTTT
TRBD2 | TRBJ2-1 | TRBV6-2/TRBV6-3 | - | CASSKSTSGGEQFF | TGTGCCAGCAGTAAATCCACTAGCGGGGGAGAGCAGTTCTTC
TRBD1 | TRBJ1-2 | TRBV3-1/TRBV3-2 | - | CASTQGGQALGYTF | TGTGCCAGCACCCAAGGGGGCCAGGCTCTGGGCTACACCTTC
- | TRBJ2-7 | TRBV14 | - | CASSQVRAYEQYF | TGTGCCAGCAGCCAGGTCCGCGCGTACGAGCAGTACTTC
TRBD2 | TRBJ2-7 | TRBV4-2 | - | CASSPGLAGPYEQYF | TGTGCCAGCAGCCCCGGACTAGCGGGCCCATACGAGCAGTACTTC
- | TRBJ2-5 | TRBV5-6 | - | CASSSPGSTPETQYF | TGTGCCAGCAGCTCCCCGGGGTCCACTCCGGAGACCCAGTACTTC